Included here is one TCR beta chain sequence, with context. This clone was observed a few times. Which antigen it targets is not known. Within one base of it there is no much larger clone, and no base qualities were kept. The data originate from a study of vaccination effects on CD4 cells after COVID-19 (dated by TCRdb to 2021 to 2024). The study in broad terms: Each participant received two doses of an mRNA SARS-CoV-2 vaccine, either BNT162b2 or mRNA-1273. In the study, cultures from other donors were sequenced using the Oncomine TCR Beta short-read assay on an Illumina iSeq 100. In a couple of convalescent patients, pre-vaccine samples were collected 16 days and one week ahead of the first dose, 142 and 148 days after COVID-19 diagnosis. The full study included some eleven COVID-19 convalescent patients and several SARS-CoV-2-naive healthy vaccine recipients. SARS-CoV-2 spike-specific CD4+ TCR repertoires from before and after mRNA vaccination were compared in COVID-19 convalescent patients and in infection-naive vaccine recipients. Results the study describes overall, beyond this receptor: In convalescent patients, the post-vaccine spike-reactive repertoire was composed mainly of new vaccine-induced clones that were largely distinct from infection-induced clones. At late post-vaccination timepoints, both infection-induced and vaccine-induced clones showed marked clonal contraction, consistent with waning T cell responses. The study was limited by a small number of convalescent patients and lacked early post-infection timepoints.

The library was prepared using the immunoSEQ multiplex PCR assay. DNA from the cultured, isolated CD4+ T cells was subjected to TCR beta CDR3 sequencing. As for the authors' bioinformatics: Non-productive TCR sequences were removed and reads were trimmed to the CDR3 region, keeping CDR3s of at least 7 amino acids. The MANAFEST web app was used to identify antigen-specific clonotypes by comparing expansion in peptide wells with expansion in reference cultures. To be called positive, a clone needed expansion at FDR<0.05 compared with the reference and with all other wells, an odds ratio greater than 5, and a frequency greater than 0.1% in two replicate wells. Cross-reactive clonotypes were defined as significantly expanded in SARS-CoV-2 spike wells and in at least one common cold coronavirus spike condition. CDR3 similarity was assessed by Levenshtein distance using the stringdist R package, and unrooted trees were constructed with ape in R 3.6.1. Entries here come from immuneACCESS through TCRdb and include only in-frame sequences with V and J called. Some clones fail to appear in such tables; in the studies checked, an unresolved V gene covers under half of the shortfall, and the cause of the remainder is unknown. That table is the source of V, J and clone size, and D and trimming were worked out from the DNA. Here the sample has about 70,000 clones; over 60% occur a single time. In total, the top ten clones hold less than 6.5% of the sample.

The ViraFEST assay stimulated PBMC with viral peptide pools and then used TCR sequencing to identify antigen-specific CD4+ T cell clonotypes by expansion. After approximately eleven days of culture, CD4+ T cells were isolated with the EasySep CD4+ T cell isolation kit. Convalescent patients had PCR-confirmed SARS-CoV-2 infection between March and December 2020, before Alpha, Beta and Delta variants emerged in the United States. Some 1.9 million PBMC per well were cultured with about 10 ug/ml peptides in IMDM containing around 4.6% human AB serum, approximately 9.1 IU/ml IL-2 and gentamicin. An HIV-1 Nef peptide pool served as the negative control culture condition. Half of the culture medium was replaced with fresh IL-2-containing medium on days 3 and 7. Unless noted otherwise, every peptide stimulation condition was grown in triplicate wells. Using Ficoll-Paque Plus gradient centrifugation, PBMC were separated from whole blood and then either used fresh or cryopreserved at -140C. The QIAamp micro DNA kit was used to extract genomic DNA from the cultured CD4+ T cells.

From the germline V gene (reference sequence), CDR1 is MNHEY and CDR2 is SMNVEV. Taken from cysteine to phenylalanine, the CDR3 has 16 residues. Of all the DNA, just the CDR3 is kept, 48 bases in frame from base 1. V lost 5 bases and J lost 2 bases, and the count of bases not matched to a germline gene is 10. The V gene is TRBV27 and the J gene is TRBJ2-7; TRBD1 lines up with 9 middle nucleotides. This receptor was obtained from a human donor who had a prior SARS-CoV-2 infection. The starting material was CD4+ T cells from PBMCs cultured with HIV peptides, obtained before COVID-19 vaccination. This sample's cell subset or site label indicates: HIV-1 Nef peptide pool negative control/reference culture. CDR3 region: CASSPRVGQGAYEQYF. The nucleotides read TGTGCCAGCAGTCCCCGGGTGGGACAGGGAGCCTACGAGCAGTACTTC.